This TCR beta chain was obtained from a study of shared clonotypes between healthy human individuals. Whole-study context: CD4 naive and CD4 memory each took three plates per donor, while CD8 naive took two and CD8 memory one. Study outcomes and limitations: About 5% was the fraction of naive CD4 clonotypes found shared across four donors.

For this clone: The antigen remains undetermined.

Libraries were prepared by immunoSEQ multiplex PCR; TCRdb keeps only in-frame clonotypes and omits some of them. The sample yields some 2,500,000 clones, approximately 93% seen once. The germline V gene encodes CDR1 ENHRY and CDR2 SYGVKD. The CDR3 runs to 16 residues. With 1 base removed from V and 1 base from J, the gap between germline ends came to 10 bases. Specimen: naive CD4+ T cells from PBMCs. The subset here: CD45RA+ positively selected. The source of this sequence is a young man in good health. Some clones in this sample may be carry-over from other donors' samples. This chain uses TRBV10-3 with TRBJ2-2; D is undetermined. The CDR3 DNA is TGTGCCATCAGTGAGTTGGCAGTCGGGAACACCGGGGAGCTGTTTTTT. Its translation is CAISELAVGNTGELFF.